The present T cell receptor beta chain was sequenced within a study of early T cells in non-severe SARS-CoV-2 infection (dated by TCRdb to about 2021). Regarding the study in general: Because TCR sequencing relied on bulk RNA taken from unsorted whole blood, pairing of alpha and beta chains was not possible.

Set within a cohort of healthcare workers in London, UK, this nested case-control study involved weekly PCR testing of nasopharyngeal swabs along with blood sampling. Healthcare workers were recruited between 23 and 31 March 2020, during the week of the UK lockdown, and were followed weekly for up to roughly 15 weeks. On this clonotype itself: It has no known antigen specificity. Per-base qualities were not stored, and no clone one base away is much larger.

Paper-wide results and their limitations: VDJdb matching was skewed toward anti-spike CD8 responses and likely underestimated virus-specific expansions, missing private and CD4 specificities.

Library preparation was by 5' RACE. Data came from a NextSeq 500. To correct for sequencing error and PCR bias, the TCR library protocol tagged individual cDNA molecules with unique molecular identifiers. Sequencing covered both TCR alpha and beta chains, and within each sample the abundances of alpha and beta sequences were tightly co-correlated. Per the authors' processing: Decombinator V4 was used to perform V gene, J gene and CDR3 annotation of TCR sequences. TCRs were defined as expanded if a significant change between any two time points was detected under a Poisson model with p below 0.0001. TCR abundances were normalised to the total number of TCRs sequenced per sample and were expressed as counts per million. MAIT TCRs were defined by TRAV1-2 paired with TRAJ12, TRAJ20 or TRAJ33, and iNKT TCRs by TRAV10 paired with TRAJ18. VDJdb, accessed 1 November 2021, was searched for CMV, EBV and SARS-CoV-2 annotated TCRs, excluding TCRs annotated for multiple antigens. The public reads were reanalyzed by TCRdb: fastp trimming at Q25, MiXCR alignment, in-frame beta chains only. Each CDR3 protein gets just one entry, which takes the most common genes and DNA from the rows behind it. The V and J calls reflect TCRdb's pipeline rather than the authors' work. In this sample the table shows approximately 70,000 distinct CDR3 sequences, about 11% of which occur a single time. 5% to 6.5% of the sample goes to the ten largest clones.

Inclusive of the bounding cysteine and phenylalanine, the CDR3 is 15 residues long. Only the CDR3 DNA is retained, 45 bases long and in frame from the first base. For this chain, trimming is 5 bases at the V end and 6 bases at the J end, and the number of junction bases without a gene match is 6. Looking up the germline V gene yields CDR1 SGHVS and CDR2 FQNEAQ. The receptor chain draws on TRBV7-8 and TRBJ2-3; 12 junctional bases match TRBD2. The receptor's source is an adult who was a healthcare worker with PCR-confirmed SARS-CoV-2 infection or an uninfected control (not recorded which). The sample comprised whole blood. CDR3 protein: CASSDRTSGIDTQYF. The DNA sequence is given as TGTGCCAGCAGCGACCGGACTAGCGGGATTGATACGCAGTATTTT.